This is a list of T cell receptor beta chains from one sample in a study of blood T cell repertoires in COVID-19. Data came from immunoSEQ multiplex PCR; TCRdb stores just in-frame clones and leaves some out. The sample consists of around 32,000 clones, 85% to 95% of them appearing once. Source material: peripheral blood. Source of these receptors: a male donor with active COVID-19. Both conserved end residues are part of each CDR3. A D gene is named only where the DNA matches it firmly. Clone size is not always given. Where it is, it says once, few, many or a class for expanded clones.

J gene,D gene,V gene,clone size,CDR3 protein,CDR3 DNA
TRBJ2-5,NA,TRBV7-9,NA,CASSLVAGGGETQYF,TGTGCCAGCAGCTTAGTGGCAGGGGGAGGAGAGACCCAGTACTTC
TRBJ2-7,TRBD1,TRBV6-5,NA,CASRTGGSYEQYF,TGTGCCAGCCGGACAGGGGGCTCCTACGAGCAGTACTTC
TRBJ2-3,NA,TRBV11-2,NA,CASSVSPRADTQYF,TGTGCCAGCAGCGTTAGCCCGAGGGCAGATACGCAGTATTTT
TRBJ1-5,NA,TRBV4-3,once,CASSLGHQDQPQHF,TGCGCCAGCAGCCTGGGACACCAAGATCAGCCCCAGCATTTT
TRBJ2-5,TRBD2,TRBV5-5,NA,CASSSRLAVETQYF,TGTGCCAGCAGCTCCCGACTAGCGGTAGAGACCCAGTACTTC
TRBJ2-2,NA,TRBV3-1/TRBV3-2,NA,CASSQGGTTGELFF,TGTGCCAGCAGCCAAGGGGGGACAACCGGGGAGCTGTTTTTT
TRBJ1-1,TRBD1,TRBV19,NA,CASSTGTGRRLNTEAFF,TGTGCCAGTAGTACAGGGACAGGGCGGAGGCTGAACACTGAAGCTTTCTTT
TRBJ2-7,TRBD1,TRBV2,NA,CASSGKGALYEQYF,TGTGCCAGCAGTGGTAAGGGGGCGCTGTACGAGCAGTACTTC
TRBJ1-5,NA,TRBV5-4,NA,CASSRDRNQPQHF,TGTGCCAGCAGCCGTGACAGAAATCAGCCCCAGCATTTT
TRBJ1-1,TRBD1,TRBV14,NA,CASSNTGAGEAFF,TGTGCCAGCAGTAATACAGGGGCAGGAGAAGCTTTCTTT
TRBJ1-5,TRBD1,TRBV6-2/TRBV6-3,NA,CASSSSTGVSNQPQHF,TGTGCCAGCAGTAGCTCCACAGGGGTTAGCAATCAGCCCCAGCATTTT
TRBJ1-1,NA,TRBV6-6,NA,CASSYEGLEAFF,TGTGCCAGCAGTTATGAGGGTCTTGAAGCTTTCTTT
TRBJ2-2,TRBD1,TRBV7-9,NA,CASSPRTGSLRLAGELFF,TGTGCCAGCAGCCCGAGGACAGGGTCCCTGAGGTTGGCCGGGGAGCTGTTTTTT
TRBJ2-3,TRBD2,TRBV15,NA,CATSRQAGGRVTDTQYF,TGTGCCACCAGCAGACAAGCGGGGGGGCGGGTCACAGATACGCAGTATTTT
TRBJ2-1,NA,TRBV7-2,NA,CASSFSGIASYNEQFF,TGTGCCAGCAGCTTCAGCGGAATTGCTTCGTACAATGAGCAGTTCTTC
TRBJ1-1,TRBD1,TRBV19,NA,CASSTRQGLREAFF,TGTGCCAGTAGTACTCGACAGGGGCTCAGGGAAGCTTTCTTT
TRBJ2-7,NA,TRBV21-1,NA,CASSSTPKQGRSLYEQYF,TGTGCCAGCAGCTCCACCCCAAAACAGGGGAGATCTTTATACGAGCAGTACTTC
TRBJ1-1,TRBD1,TRBV6-4,NA,CASRSQGGNTEAFF,TGTGCCAGCAGATCCCAGGGGGGGAACACTGAAGCTTTCTTT
TRBJ1-1,TRBD1,TRBV27,once,CASSQRTGGSFTEAFF,TGTGCCAGCAGTCAACGGACAGGGGGCTCCTTCACTGAAGCTTTCTTT
TRBJ1-5,NA,TRBV4-1,NA,CASTLGGAVGANQPQHF,TGCGCCAGCACCTTAGGAGGAGCGGTCGGCGCCAATCAGCCCCAGCATTTT
TRBJ1-3,NA,TRBV7-9,NA,CASSPEGGSGNTIYF,TGTGCCAGCAGCCCCGAAGGGGGCTCTGGAAACACCATATATTTT
TRBJ2-6,NA,TRBV7-3,NA,CASSSSGVGANVLTF,TGTGCCAGCAGCTCCTCAGGGGTTGGGGCCAACGTCCTGACTTTC